This T cell receptor (beta chain) was documented in a study of CD8+CD57+ T cells in acquired aplastic anemia. Overall study: The study obtained an average of roughly 3 ug of DNA from sorted CD4+ and CD8+ cells. Whole-study findings and limits: Patients and controls shared roughly 30 CD8+ CDR3 sequences, which appeared highly expressed in patients and within their immunodominant clones.

This clonotype was counted ten times or more. Its antigen is unknown. The ends were cut back, 2 bases at V and 11 bases at J, with 10 bases in the middle. Per germline, CDR1 SNHLY and CDR2 FYNNEI. The CDR3 has 13 amino acids. Individuals selected for sequencing had exhibited CD8+CD57+ cell expansion on flow cytometry. Patients were therapy-naive when their blood was sampled. According to the study, genomic DNA was the template for TCR beta VDJ and CDR3 profiling. MiXCR, applied by TCRdb to the reads, yields one record per CDR3 protein. Here the sample spans about 470,000 distinct CDR3 sequences, about a third being singletons.

The source material was sorted CD4+, CD8+, or CD8+CD57+ T cells (not recorded which) from PBMCs. The chain couples TRBV2 to TRBJ1-6; D is undetermined. This TCR came from a human donor with aplastic anemia. The chain's CDR3 is CASSEQKYPPLHF. The CDR3 region has the DNA TGTGCCAGCAGTGAACAGAAATACCCACCCCTCCACTTT.